Detailed here is one T cell receptor (beta chain). Antigen specificity is unknown. The sample originates from a study of T cell responses to AZD1222 COVID-19 vaccine. General observations from the study: Among AZD1222 vaccinees, only 5 to 7 were seropositive at baseline. Dominant at 160-218 and 743-854, vaccine-associated CD4 TCRs also spanned spike. The donors showed a predominance of white British ancestry and of females, with possible underestimation of clonal diversity.

Second-dose groups at about 4 or about 12 weeks were pooled. The table came from immunoSEQ multiplex PCR; TCRdb's copy has only in-frame clones and leaves some out. Altogether 15,000 to 20,000 clones are present, 81% being singletons, with the ten largest covering over 20%. With 5 bases clipped from V and 6 bases from J, the junction kept 0 bases outside the gene matches. The V gene's germline CDR1 is MNHEY and CDR2 SVGEGT. The CDR3 totals 11 residues. This clonotype was sampled from an adult who received the AZD1222 COVID-19 vaccine. This chain joins TRBV6-2 or TRBV6-3 and TRBJ1-1, with 7 bases aligning to TRBD1. The sequenced sample was peripheral blood, obtained 28 days after the second AZD1222 dose. The CDR3 nucleotides read TGTGCCAGCAGTCAGGGGGCTGAAGCTTTCTTT. Its protein product is CASSQGAEAFF.